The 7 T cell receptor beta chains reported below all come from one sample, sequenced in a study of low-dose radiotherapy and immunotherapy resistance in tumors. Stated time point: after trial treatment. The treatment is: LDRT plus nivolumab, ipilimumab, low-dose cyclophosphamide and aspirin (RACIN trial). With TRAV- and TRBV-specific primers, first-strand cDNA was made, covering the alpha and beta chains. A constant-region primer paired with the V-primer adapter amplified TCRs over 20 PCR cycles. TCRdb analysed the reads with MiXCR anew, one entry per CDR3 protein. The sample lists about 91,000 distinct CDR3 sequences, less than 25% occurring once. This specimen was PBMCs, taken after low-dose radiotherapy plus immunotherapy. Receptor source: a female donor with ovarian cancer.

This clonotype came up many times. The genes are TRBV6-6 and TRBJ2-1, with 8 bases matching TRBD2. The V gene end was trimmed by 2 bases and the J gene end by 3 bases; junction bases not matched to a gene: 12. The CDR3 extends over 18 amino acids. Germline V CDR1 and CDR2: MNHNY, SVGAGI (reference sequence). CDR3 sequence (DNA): TGTGCCAGCAGTTACCCCCGGGGCAGCGGGGGCCACTACAATGAGCAGTTCTTC. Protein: CASSYPRGSGGHYNEQFF.

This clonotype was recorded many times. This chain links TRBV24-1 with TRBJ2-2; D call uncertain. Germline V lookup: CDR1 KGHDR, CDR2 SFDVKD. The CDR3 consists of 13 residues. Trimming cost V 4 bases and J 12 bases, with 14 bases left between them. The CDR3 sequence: CATSDLQGIQLFF. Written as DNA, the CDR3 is TGTGCCACCAGTGACCTACAAGGGATTCAGCTGTTTTTT.

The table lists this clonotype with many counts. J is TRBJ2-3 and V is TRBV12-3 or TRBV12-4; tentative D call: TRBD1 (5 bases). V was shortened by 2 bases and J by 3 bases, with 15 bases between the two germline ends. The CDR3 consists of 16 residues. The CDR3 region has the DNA TGTGCCAGCAGTTTATTGAGTTGGACAAAAACAGATACGCAGTATTTT. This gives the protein CASSLLSWTKTDTQYF.

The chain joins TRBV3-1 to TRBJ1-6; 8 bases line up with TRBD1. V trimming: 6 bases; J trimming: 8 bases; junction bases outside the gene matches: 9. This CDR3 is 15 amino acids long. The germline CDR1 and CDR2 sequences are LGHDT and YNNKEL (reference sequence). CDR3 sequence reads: CASSPPGQEYSPLHF. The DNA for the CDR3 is TGTGCCAGCAGTCCTCCGGGACAGGAGTATTCACCCCTCCACTTT.

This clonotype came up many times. The CDR3 is CASSQRGGAGYGYTF. As DNA, the CDR3 is TGTGCCAGCAGCCAACGTGGGGGGGCAGGCTATGGCTACACCTTC. This chain connects TRBV7-9 to TRBJ1-2; possible D gene TRBD1, 6 bases. There are 15 residues in the CDR3. From germline, CDR1 is SEHNR and CDR2 FQNEAQ (reference sequence). V lost 5 bases and J lost 4, with 17 bases in between. The entire variable domain, with the rest obtained from reference TRBV7-9 and TRBJ1-2, is as follows: DTGVSQNPRHKITKRGQNVTFRCDPISEHNRLYWYRQTLGQGPEFLTYFQNEAQLEKSRLLSDRFSAERPKGSFSTLEIQRTEQGDSAMYLCASSQRGGAGYGYTFGSGTRLTVV.

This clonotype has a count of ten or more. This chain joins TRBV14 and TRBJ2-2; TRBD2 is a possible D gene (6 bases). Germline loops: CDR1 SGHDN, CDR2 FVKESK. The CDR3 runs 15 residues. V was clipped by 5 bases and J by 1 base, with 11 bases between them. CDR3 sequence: CASSYGTGNTGELFF. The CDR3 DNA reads TGTGCCAGCAGCTACGGGACTGGGAACACCGGGGAGCTGTTTTTT. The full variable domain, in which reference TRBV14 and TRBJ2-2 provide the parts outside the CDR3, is EAGVTQFPSHSVIEKGQTVTLRCDPISGHDNLYWYRRVMGKEIKFLLHFVKESKQDESGMPNNRFLAERTGGTYSTLKVQPAELEDSGVYFCASSYGTGNTGELFFGEGSRLTVL.

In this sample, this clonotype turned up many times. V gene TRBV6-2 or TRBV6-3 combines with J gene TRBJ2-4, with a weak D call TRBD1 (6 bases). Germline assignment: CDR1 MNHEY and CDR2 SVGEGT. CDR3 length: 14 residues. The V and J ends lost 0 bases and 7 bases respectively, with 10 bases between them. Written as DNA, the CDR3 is TGTGCCAGCAGTTACTCGGGGGCAGGGAACATTCAGTACTTC. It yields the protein CASSYSGAGNIQYF.